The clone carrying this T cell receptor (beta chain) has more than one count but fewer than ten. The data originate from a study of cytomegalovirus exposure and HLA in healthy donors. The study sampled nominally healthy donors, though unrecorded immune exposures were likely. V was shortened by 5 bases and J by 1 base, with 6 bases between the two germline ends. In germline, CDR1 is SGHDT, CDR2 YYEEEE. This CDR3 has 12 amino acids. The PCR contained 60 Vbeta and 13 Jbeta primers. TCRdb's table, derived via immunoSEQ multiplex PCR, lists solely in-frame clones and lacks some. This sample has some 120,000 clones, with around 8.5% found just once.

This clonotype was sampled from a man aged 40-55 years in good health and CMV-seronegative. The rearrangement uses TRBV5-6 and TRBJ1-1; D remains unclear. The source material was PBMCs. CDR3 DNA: TGTGCCAGCAGTCTTAAGAACACTGAAGCTTTCTTT. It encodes CASSLKNTEAFF.